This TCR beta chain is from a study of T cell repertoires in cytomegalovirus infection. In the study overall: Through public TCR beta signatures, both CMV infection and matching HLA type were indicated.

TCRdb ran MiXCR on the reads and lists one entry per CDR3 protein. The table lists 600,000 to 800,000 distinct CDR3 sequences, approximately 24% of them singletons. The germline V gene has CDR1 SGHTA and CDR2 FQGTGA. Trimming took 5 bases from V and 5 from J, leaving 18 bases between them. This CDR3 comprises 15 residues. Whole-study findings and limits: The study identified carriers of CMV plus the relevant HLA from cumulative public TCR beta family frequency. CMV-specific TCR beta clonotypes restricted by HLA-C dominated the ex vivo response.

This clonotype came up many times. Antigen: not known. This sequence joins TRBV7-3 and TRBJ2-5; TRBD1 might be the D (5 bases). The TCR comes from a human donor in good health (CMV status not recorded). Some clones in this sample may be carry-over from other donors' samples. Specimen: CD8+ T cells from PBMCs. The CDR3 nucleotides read TGTGCCAGCAGCCCTAATCCCGGCAGGGTTGAGACCCAGTACTTC. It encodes CASSPNPGRVETQYF.